What follows are 4 T cell receptor beta chains derived from one specimen sequenced in a study of T cells after yellow fever vaccination. One entry per CDR3 protein, called by TCRdb with MiXCR from the 5' RACE reads. Of fewer than 400,000 distinct CDR3 sequences in the sample, 9.5% to 12% are singletons; the top ten hold 3.3%. The specimen was CD4+ T cells sorted from PBMCs, collected 45 days after the yellow fever booster vaccination. The receptors derive from a man aged 18 to 29 who received the YFV17D yellow fever vaccine.

The V and J genes are TRBV5-1 and TRBJ2-5; D call uncertain. The germline CDR1 and CDR2 sequences are SGHRS and YFSETQ. The CDR3 loop spans 12 amino acids. V lost 4 bases to trimming and J lost 2 bases, with 6 bases between them. CDR3 DNA sequence: TGCGCCAGCAGCGACGGGCAAGAGACCCAGTACTTC. The encoded protein is CASSDGQETQYF.

The chain uses TRBV12-5 and TRBJ2-5; D might be TRBD1 (6 bases). V lost 7 bases and J lost 5, with 26 bases in between. CDR3 size: 17 residues. Germline loops: CDR1 LGHNT, CDR2 FRNRAP. The CDR3 spells CASALRTAISVTETQYF. The CDR3 nucleotides are TGTGCTAGTGCCCTCAGGACAGCGATAAGTGTTACGGAGACCCAGTACTTC.

This clonotype has only a few counts. The chain joins TRBV11-3 to TRBJ2-3; D is unclear. This CDR3 has 13 amino acids. With 0 bases removed from V and 4 bases from J, the gap between germline ends came to 5 bases. Per germline, CDR1 SGHNT and CDR2 YENEEA. The CDR3 loop reads CASSLEQADTQYF. The CDR3 DNA is TGTGCCAGCAGCTTAGAACAAGCAGATACGCAGTATTTT.

This clonotype has at least ten counts. The rearrangement joins TRBV4-1 to TRBJ1-1, with D possibly matching TRBD1 (5 bases). Trimming took off 6 bases at V and 1 base at J, with 15 bases between the two ends. In germline, CDR1 is MGHRA, CDR2 YSYEKL. The CDR3 is 15 amino acids. The CDR3 region has the DNA TGCGCCAGCAGTCATCCCTGGGGGTCGAACACTGAAGCTTTCTTT. This codes for CASSHPWGSNTEAFF.